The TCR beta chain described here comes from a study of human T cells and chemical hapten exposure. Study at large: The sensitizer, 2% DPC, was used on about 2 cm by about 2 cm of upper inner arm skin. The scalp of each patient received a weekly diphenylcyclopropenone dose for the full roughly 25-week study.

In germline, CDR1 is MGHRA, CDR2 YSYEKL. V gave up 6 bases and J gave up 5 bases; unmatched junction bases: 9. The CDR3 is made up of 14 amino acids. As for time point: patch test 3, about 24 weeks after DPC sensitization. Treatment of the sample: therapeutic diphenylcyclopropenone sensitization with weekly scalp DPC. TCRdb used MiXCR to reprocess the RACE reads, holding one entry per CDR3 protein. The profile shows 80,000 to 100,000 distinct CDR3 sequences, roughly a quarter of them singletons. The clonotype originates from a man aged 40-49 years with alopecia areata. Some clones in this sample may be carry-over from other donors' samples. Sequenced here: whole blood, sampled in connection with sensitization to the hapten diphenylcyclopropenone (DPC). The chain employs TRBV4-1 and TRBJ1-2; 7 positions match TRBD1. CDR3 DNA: TGCGCCAGCAGTAGGGACAGCGGGTCTTATGGCTACACCTTC. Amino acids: CASSRDSGSYGYTF.